This entry lists 8 T cell receptor beta chains sequenced from one sample in a study of response to subunit inactivated influenza vaccine. TCRdb re-derived calls from the RT-PCR reads in MiXCR, one entry per CDR3 protein. The table lists 710,000 or so distinct CDR3 sequences, about 15% of them singletons. The sample here was PBMCs from blood, taken approximately 13 days after vaccination. These receptors originate from a man aged 45-60 years who received an inactivated influenza vaccine.

Only a few counts were recorded for this clonotype. The chain has TRBV12-3 or TRBV12-4 and TRBJ2-2, with 9 bases that match TRBD2. V lost 11 bases and J lost 3; bases outside the gene matches: 7. The CDR3 totals 14 residues. The CDR3 is CAAGRGGYTGELFF. The CDR3 nucleotides read TGTGCCGCAGGGCGGGGGGGCTACACCGGGGAGCTGTTTTTT.

This clonotype was counted a few times. The chain joins TRBV30 to TRBJ2-1, with TRBD2 matching 11 bases. The CDR3 length is 16 residues. CDR1 is GTSNPN and CDR2 is SVGIG in the germline V gene (reference sequence). After removal of 1 base from V and 2 bases from J, the junction contained 4 bases not matched to a gene. CDR3: CAWSGRSGRAYNEQFF. The CDR3 coding sequence is TGTGCCTGGAGTGGGCGTAGCGGGAGGGCCTACAATGAGCAGTTCTTC.

This clonotype was counted only a few times. The chain combines TRBV12-3 or TRBV12-4 with TRBJ2-5; tentative D call: TRBD2 (7 bases). With 3 bases removed from V and 5 bases from J, the gap between germline ends came to 13 bases. The CDR3 is 14 amino acids. CDR3 region: CASSFTGGWETQYF. The CDR3 DNA is TGTGCCAGCAGTTTTACGGGGGGCTGGGAGACCCAGTACTTC.

This clonotype has just a few counts. The genes are TRBV7-9 and TRBJ2-1; 7 bases line up with TRBD2. The germline V gene encodes CDR1 SEHNR and CDR2 FQNEAQ (reference sequence). This CDR3 is built from 13 residues. V lost 0 bases and J lost 14; bases outside the gene matches: 7. The CDR3 is CASSLAGREREFF. CDR3 nucleotides: TGTGCCAGCAGCTTAGCGGGGCGGGAGAGGGAGTTCTTC. The full variable domain, with the rest looked up from reference TRBV7-9 and TRBJ2-1, is DTGVSQNPRHKITKRGQNVTFRCDPISEHNRLYWYRQTLGQGPEFLTYFQNEAQLEKSRLLSDRFSAERPKGSFSTLEIQRTEQGDSAMYLCASSLAGREREFFGPGTRLTVL.

This clonotype was seen a handful of times. The rearrangement uses TRBV20-1 and TRBJ1-1; perhaps TRBD1 as D (6 bases). Germline values: CDR1 DFQATT, CDR2 SNEGSKA (reference sequence). The CDR3 is made up of 12 amino acids. For the CDR3, the DNA is TGCGGCCAGCCCAGGGGAGGGACTGAAGCTTTCTTT. This encodes CGQPRGGTEAFF.

This sequence joins TRBV28 and TRBJ2-7, with D hard to call. Between the trimmed V and J ends, which lost 6 bases and 3 bases, there was a span of 6 bases. CDR3 length equals 11 residues. Germline CDR1 and CDR2: MDHEN and SYDVKM. The CDR3 coding sequence is TGTGCCAGCAGACGGAGCTACGAGCAGTACTTC. It codes for CASRRSYEQYF.

This clonotype has only a few counts. The V and J genes are TRBV6-1 and TRBJ2-1; no reliable D call. From germline, CDR1 is MNHNS and CDR2 SASEGT. CDR3 length: 16 amino acids. V was shortened by 10 bases and J by 0 bases, with 19 bases between the two germline ends. This chain's CDR3 is CATPQVRTSSYNEQFF. The CDR3 nucleotides read TGTGCCACTCCCCAGGTTCGCACGAGCTCCTACAATGAGCAGTTCTTC.

This clonotype was seen ten or more times. The CDR3 DNA sequence: TGTGCCAGCAGTTTTAGGGCAGATACGCAGTATTTT. Its translation: CASSFRADTQYF. This chain connects TRBV12-3 or TRBV12-4 to TRBJ2-3; D not resolved. The CDR3 extends over 12 amino acids. Deletions cut 3 bases from V and 4 bases from J, with 5 bases between.